This entry is about one T cell receptor beta chain. The antigen remains undetermined. The study extracted blood RNA from unsorted whole blood and also extracted germline DNA. Patients were chronically HBV-infected and treatment-naive. This sample stems from a study of tumor-infiltrating lymphocytes in primary liver carcinoma. Across the study: Primary liver carcinomas in the patients were surgically resected. Study-wide points: Lesser overlap characterized tumor-adjacent and tumor-blood pairs relative to tumor region pairs.

From approximately 500 ng total RNA, TCR beta cDNA was generated with a primer in the constant region. Three-round nested multiplex PCR performed with slightly modified ARM-PCR produced the TCR beta libraries. The two initial PCR rounds, approximately 10 cycles each, used TRBV1-TRBV30 forward and C-beta reverse primers. TCRdb reprocessed the multiplex PCR reads via MiXCR and lists one record per CDR3 protein. The table lists roughly 330,000 distinct CDR3 sequences, 65% of them singletons, with 5.5% to 8% in the top ten. The germline V and J ends were trimmed by 10 bases and 5 bases, with 11 bases remaining between them. The CDR3 spans 12 residues. CDR1 is MDHEN, CDR2 SYDVKM, per germline.

Input material: peripheral blood. This sequence joins TRBV28 and TRBJ1-4, with D possibly TRBD1 on 6 matching bases. The sequence was obtained from a man aged 35-49 years with primary liver carcinoma and hepatitis B virus infection. The CDR3 DNA follows: TGTGCCACACGGACAGCGAATGAAAAACTGTTTTTT. Encoded protein: CATRTANEKLFF.